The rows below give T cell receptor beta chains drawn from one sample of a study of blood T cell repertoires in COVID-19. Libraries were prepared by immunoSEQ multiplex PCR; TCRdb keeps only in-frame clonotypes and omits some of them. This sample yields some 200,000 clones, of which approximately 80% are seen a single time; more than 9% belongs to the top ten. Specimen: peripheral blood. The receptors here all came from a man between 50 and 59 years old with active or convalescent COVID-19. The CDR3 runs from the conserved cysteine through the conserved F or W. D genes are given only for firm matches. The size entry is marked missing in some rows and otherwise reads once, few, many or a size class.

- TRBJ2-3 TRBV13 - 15 TGTGCCAGCAGCGGCGGGACGGCCGATCTGGATACGCAGTATTTT CASSGGTADLDTQYF
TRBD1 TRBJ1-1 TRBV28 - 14 TGTGCCAGCAGTCTTTCGACAGGGAGCACTGAAGCTTTCTTT CASSLSTGSTEAFF
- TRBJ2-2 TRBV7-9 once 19 TGTGCCAGCAGCCCCGATAGAAAGCGTCGCCCATCCTTTACCGGGGAGCTGTTTTTT CASSPDRKRRPSFTGELFF
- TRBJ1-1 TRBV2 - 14 TGTGCCAGCAGACCCGCGGGAGGGAGCACTGAAGCTTTCTTT CASRPAGGSTEAFF
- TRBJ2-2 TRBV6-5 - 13 TGTGCCAGCAGTTATTCTTTCACCGGGGAGCTGTTTTTT CASSYSFTGELFF
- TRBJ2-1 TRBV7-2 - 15 TGTGCCAGCAGCTTTTCAGGGGCGACCTACAATGAGCAGTTCTTC CASSFSGATYNEQFF
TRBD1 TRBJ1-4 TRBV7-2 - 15 TGTGCCAGCAGCTTAGCGACAGGGGGGAGTGAAAAACTGTTTTTT CASSLATGGSEKLFF
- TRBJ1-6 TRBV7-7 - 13 TGTGCTAGCAGCTTAGATTCGAATTCACCCCTCCACTTT CASSLDSNSPLHF
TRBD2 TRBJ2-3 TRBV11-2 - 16 TGTGCCAGCAGCTTAGGAGAAGCGGGGGGAGCAGATACGCAGTATTTT CASSLGEAGGADTQYF
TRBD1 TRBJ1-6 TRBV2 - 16 TGTGCCAGCAGTGGGGGGGACAGCTCCTATAATTCACCCCTCCACTTT CASSGGDSSYNSPLHF
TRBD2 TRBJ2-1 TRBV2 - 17 TGTGCCAGCAGAGGGACTAGCGGGAATAAACCTTACAATGAGCAGTTCTTC CASRGTSGNKPYNEQFF
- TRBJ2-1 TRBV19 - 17 TGTGCCAGTAGTAAAACAAGTTCCAGGGGCCTCTACAATGAGCAGTTCTTC CASSKTSSRGLYNEQFF
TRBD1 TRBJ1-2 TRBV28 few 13 TGTGCCAGCAGACCTGGACAGGGGTACGGCTACACCTTC CASRPGQGYGYTF
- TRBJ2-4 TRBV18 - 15 TGTGCCAGCTCGGAATGGGAGATAGCCAAAAACATTCAGTACTTC CASSEWEIAKNIQYF
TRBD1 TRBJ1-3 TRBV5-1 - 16 TGCGCCAGCAGCTTGGCGGGGACAGGGTTTGGAAACACCATATATTTT CASSLAGTGFGNTIYF
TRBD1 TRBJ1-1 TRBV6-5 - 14 TGTGCCAGCAGGGGACAGGGGGCCGGGACTGAAGCTTTCTTT CASRGQGAGTEAFF
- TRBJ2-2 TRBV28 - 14 TGTGCCAGCAGTTCGGGACAGAACACCGGGGAGCTGTTTTTT CASSSGQNTGELFF
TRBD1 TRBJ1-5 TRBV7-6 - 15 TGTGCCAGCAGCCAGGGACAGGGGCACAATCAGCCCCAGCATTTT CASSQGQGHNQPQHF
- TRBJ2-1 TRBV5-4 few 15 TGTGCCAGCAGCTTGGGGGGGGGCGACTACAATGAGCAGTTCTTC CASSLGGGDYNEQFF
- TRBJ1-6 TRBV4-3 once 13 TGCGCCAGCACCAGCTCCTATAATTCACCCCTCCACTTT CASTSSYNSPLHF
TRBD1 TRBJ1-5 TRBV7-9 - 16 TGTGCCAGCAGCTTAGGTTTACAGGGGTACAATCAGCCCCAGCATTTT CASSLGLQGYNQPQHF
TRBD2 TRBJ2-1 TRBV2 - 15 TGTGCCAGTCTCAGCGGGCTAGCGGGGGGAAATGAGCAGTTCTTC CASLSGLAGGNEQFF
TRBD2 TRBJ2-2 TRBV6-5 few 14 TGTGCCAGCAGGAGGAGCGGGGGAGGCGGGGAGCTGTTTTTT CASRRSGGGGELFF
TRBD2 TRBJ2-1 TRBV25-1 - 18 TGTGCCGCAGGGGGGCTAGCGGGAGACCACAGCTCCTACAATGAGCAGTTCTTC CAAGGLAGDHSSYNEQFF
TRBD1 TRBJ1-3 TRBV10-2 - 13 TGCGCCAGCAGTCCCGGGACAGGGAACACCATATATTTT CASSPGTGNTIYF
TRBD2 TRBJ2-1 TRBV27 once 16 TGTGCCAGCAGCCCTATAGCGGGAATCTCCTACAATGAGCAGTTCTTC CASSPIAGISYNEQFF
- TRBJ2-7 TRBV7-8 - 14 TGTGCCAGCAGCTTAGCGCCAGGTTCCCACGAGCAGTACTTC CASSLAPGSHEQYF
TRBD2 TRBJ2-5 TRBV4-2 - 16 TGTGCCAGCAGCCAAGAAAAGCGGGGGCCAGGGGAGACCCAGTACTTC CASSQEKRGPGETQYF
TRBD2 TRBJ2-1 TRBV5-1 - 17 TGCGCCAGCAGCCCCGGGACTAGCGGGCTCCCCCCATTTGAGCAGTTCTTC CASSPGTSGLPPFEQFF
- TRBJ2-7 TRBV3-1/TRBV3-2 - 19 TGTGCCAGCAGCCAAGAGGCTATCGGGGTGGCGGTCGGTTACTACGAGCAGTACTTC CASSQEAIGVAVGYYEQYF
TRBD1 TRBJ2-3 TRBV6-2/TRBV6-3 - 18 TGTGCCAGCAGTCACCGGGACAGGGGGGTCCGGCGGACAGATACGCAGTATTTT CASSHRDRGVRRTDTQYF
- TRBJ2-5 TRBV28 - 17 TGTGCCAGCACCGCACCTTTTATACAGACAGGAAGGGAGACCCAGTACTTC CASTAPFIQTGRETQYF
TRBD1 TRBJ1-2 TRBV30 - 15 TGTGCCTGGAGTGATGGGACAGGGGGCCGGTATGGCTACACCTTC CAWSDGTGGRYGYTF
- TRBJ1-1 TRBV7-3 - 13 TGTGCCAGCAGCTCCATTGGGGGGGCTGAAGCTTTCTTT CASSSIGGAEAFF
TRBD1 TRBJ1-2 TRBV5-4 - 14 TGTGCCAGCAGCTTGCGAGGGGGCGGCTATGGCTACACCTTC CASSLRGGGYGYTF
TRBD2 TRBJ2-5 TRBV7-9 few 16 TGTGCCAGCAGCTTAAGCGGGGGCAGCACTCAAGAGACCCAGTACTTC CASSLSGGSTQETQYF
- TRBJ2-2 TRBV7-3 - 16 TGTGCCAGCAGCTTGGGTAGCGTGGGGTACACCGGGGAGCTGTTTTTT CASSLGSVGYTGELFF
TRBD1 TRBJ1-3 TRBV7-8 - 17 TGTGCCAGCAGCTTAGCCAGGACAGGGGGGATGGGAAACACCATATATTTT CASSLARTGGMGNTIYF
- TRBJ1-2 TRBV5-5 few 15 TGTGCCAGCAGCTTGGGCGACTCGCTTAACTATGGCTACACCTTC CASSLGDSLNYGYTF
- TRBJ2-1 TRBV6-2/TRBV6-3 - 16 TGTGCCAGCAGCTCCCCGCGCGGGGCACTCTACAATGAGCAGTTCTTC CASSSPRGALYNEQFF
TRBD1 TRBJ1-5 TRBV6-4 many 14 TGTGCCAGCAACCGACAGGGGTTAAATCAGCCCCAGCATTTT CASNRQGLNQPQHF
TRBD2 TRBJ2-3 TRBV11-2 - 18 TGTGCCAGCAGCTTAGATCAGCCCAGCGGGGGGACCACAGATACGCAGTATTTT CASSLDQPSGGTTDTQYF
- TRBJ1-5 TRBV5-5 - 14 TGTGCCAGCAGCTTGACGGGGAGCAATCAGCCCCAGCATTTT CASSLTGSNQPQHF
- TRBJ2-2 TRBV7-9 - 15 TGTGCCAGCAGCAAATTACAGGGGAACACCGGGGAGCTGTTTTTT CASSKLQGNTGELFF
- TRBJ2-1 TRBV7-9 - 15 TGTGCCAGCAGCCCCAGGGACACTAGATACAATGAGCAGTTCTTC CASSPRDTRYNEQFF
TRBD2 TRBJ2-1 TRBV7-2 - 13 TGTGCCAGCGGACTAGCGGGATTCAATGAGCAGTTCTTC CASGLAGFNEQFF
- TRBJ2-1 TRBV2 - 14 TGTGCCAGCAGTGATTCACCTAGCGACAATGAGCAGTTCTTC CASSDSPSDNEQFF
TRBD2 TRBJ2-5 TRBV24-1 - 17 TGTGCCACCAGTGATGAGGGACTAGCGGGAGATCAAGAGACCCAGTACTTC CATSDEGLAGDQETQYF
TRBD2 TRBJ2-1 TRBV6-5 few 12 TGTGCCAGCAGTTACGGTGCGGGAGTAAAGTTCTTC CASSYGAGVKFF
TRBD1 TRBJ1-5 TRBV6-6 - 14 TGTGCCAGCAGAGAGGACAGGGGTGATCAGCCCCAGCATTTT CASREDRGDQPQHF
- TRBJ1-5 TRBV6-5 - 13 TGTGCCAGCACTGGGGGCGCCTCTCAGCCCCAGCATTTT CASTGGASQPQHF
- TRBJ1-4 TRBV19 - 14 TGTGCCAGTAAAGATTACAGGGATAATGAAAAACTGTTTTTT CASKDYRDNEKLFF
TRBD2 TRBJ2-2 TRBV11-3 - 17 TGTGCCAGCAGCTTACGACTAGCGGTTACGAACACCGGGGAGCTGTTTTTT CASSLRLAVTNTGELFF
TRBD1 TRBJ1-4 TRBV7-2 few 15 TGTGCCAGCAGTACCCAGGGGGCCCTAAATGAAAAACTGTTTTTT CASSTQGALNEKLFF
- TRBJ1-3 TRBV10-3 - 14 TGTGCCATCAGTGTAACAGGCTCTGGAAACACCATATATTTT CAISVTGSGNTIYF
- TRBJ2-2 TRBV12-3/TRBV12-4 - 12 TGTGCCAGCAGTACTAGCACCGGGGAGCTGTTTTTT CASSTSTGELFF
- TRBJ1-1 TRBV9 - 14 TGTGCCAGCAGCGTAGACCCGGGAAGTGTTGAAGCTTTCTTT CASSVDPGSVEAFF